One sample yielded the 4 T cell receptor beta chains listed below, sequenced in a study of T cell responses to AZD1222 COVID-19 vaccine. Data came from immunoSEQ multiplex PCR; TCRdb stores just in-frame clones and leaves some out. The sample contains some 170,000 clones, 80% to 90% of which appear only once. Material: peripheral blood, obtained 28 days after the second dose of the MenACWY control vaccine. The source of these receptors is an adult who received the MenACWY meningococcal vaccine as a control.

The CDR3 spells CASSLPPQSAGELFF. The CDR3 DNA reads as TGTGCCAGCAGCTTACCCCCGCAGTCCGCCGGGGAGCTGTTTTTT. This sequence joins TRBV7-6 and TRBJ2-2; D remains ambiguous. Germline V gives CDR1 SGHVS, CDR2 FNYEAQ. V lost 2 bases and J lost 6, with 13 bases in between. The CDR3 totals 15 residues.

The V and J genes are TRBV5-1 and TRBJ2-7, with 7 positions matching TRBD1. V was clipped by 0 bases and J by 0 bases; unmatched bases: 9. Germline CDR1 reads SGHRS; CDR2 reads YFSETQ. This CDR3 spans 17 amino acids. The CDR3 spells CASSLVFTGQHSYEQYF. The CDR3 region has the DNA TGCGCCAGCAGCTTGGTATTTACGGGACAGCACTCCTACGAGCAGTACTTC.

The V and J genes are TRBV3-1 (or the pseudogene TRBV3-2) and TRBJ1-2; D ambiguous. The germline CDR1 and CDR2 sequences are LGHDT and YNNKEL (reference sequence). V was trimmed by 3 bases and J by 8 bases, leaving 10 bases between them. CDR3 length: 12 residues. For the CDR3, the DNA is TGTGCCAGCAGCCAGCAGATCGGGGGCTACACCTTC. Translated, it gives CASSQQIGGYTF.

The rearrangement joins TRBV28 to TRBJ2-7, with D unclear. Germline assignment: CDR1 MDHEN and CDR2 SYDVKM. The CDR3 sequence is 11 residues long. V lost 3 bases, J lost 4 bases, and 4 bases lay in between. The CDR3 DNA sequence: TGTGCCAGCAGTTTTCAGTACGAGCAGTACTTC. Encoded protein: CASSFQYEQYF.